One sample yielded the 15 T cell receptor beta chains listed below, sequenced in a study of CD8+CD57+ T cells in acquired aplastic anemia. The template used for profiling TCR beta VDJ and CDR3 was genomic DNA. TCRdb independently ran MiXCR on the reads; one entry per CDR3 protein. The data contain around 180,000 distinct CDR3 sequences, approximately 60% of them singletons. Sequenced material: sorted CD4+, CD8+, or CD8+CD57+ T cells (not recorded which) from PBMCs. The receptors originated from a human donor in good health.

In this sample, this clonotype turned up a few times. A read error may be the cause here, since a much bigger clone is one base away. The rearrangement joins TRBV20-1 to TRBJ2-2; TRBD2 might be the D (5 bases). CDR1 is DFQATT and CDR2 is SNEGSKA in the germline V gene (reference sequence). This CDR3 contains 11 residues. CDR3 sequence reads: CSASKAGELLF. CDR3 nucleotides: TGCAGTGCTAGTAAGGCCGGGGAGCTGCTTTTT.

The chain is built from TRBV19 and TRBJ1-2; 7 nucleotides align to TRBD1. Germline lookup yields CDR1 LNHDA and CDR2 SQIVND (reference sequence). The trim removed 6 bases at V and 4 bases at J, leaving 8 bases unmatched. This CDR3 contains 14 residues. In DNA, the CDR3 is TGTGCCAGTAGCACGACAGGGAACAGCTATGGCTACACCTTC. The encoded protein is CASSTTGNSYGYTF.

The chain has TRBV5-1 and TRBJ1-1; D gene unclear. CDR1 SGHRS and CDR2 YFSETQ come from the germline V gene. The V end was cut by 6 bases, the J end by 0 bases, with 12 bases between. The CDR3 consists of 14 residues. The CDR3 DNA follows: TGCGCCAGCACCATGACGGGGATGAACACTGAAGCTTTCTTT. It yields the protein CASTMTGMNTEAFF.

The chain recombines TRBV19 with TRBJ2-7; D is unclear. Trimming removed 5 bases from V and 0 bases from J, with 14 bases in between. This CDR3 comprises 15 residues. Germline V CDR1 and CDR2: LNHDA, SQIVND (reference sequence). The DNA of the CDR3 is TGTGCCAGTAGTCCAGGATCAGGACCCTCCTACGAGCAGTACTTC. It is translated as CASSPGSGPSYEQYF.

This clonotype was recorded many times. The chain links TRBV10-3 to TRBJ2-5; possible D gene TRBD2, 6 bases. The CDR3 extends over 14 amino acids. In germline, CDR1 is ENHRY, CDR2 SYGVKD. The V end lost 6 bases, the J end lost 5 bases, and 16 bases lay between the germline ends. CDR3 in amino acids: CAISALAMVETQYF. CDR3 DNA: TGTGCCATCAGCGCACTAGCAATGGTTGAGACCCAGTACTTC.

This clonotype came up many times. The gene calls are TRBV10-2 and TRBJ2-1; 9 nucleotides align to TRBD2. There are 15 residues in the CDR3. In germline, CDR1 is WSHSY, CDR2 SAAADI. The V segment lost 6 bases and the J segment 4 bases; nucleotides outside the gene matches: 7. The CDR3 coding sequence is TGCGCCAGCAGCGTAGGGACTAGCAGTTACAATGAGCAGTTCTTC. Amino acid sequence: CASSVGTSSYNEQFF.

This sequence joins TRBV29-1 and TRBJ2-7; D unresolved. Deletions cut 6 bases from V and 4 bases from J, with 13 bases between. Per germline, CDR1 SQVTM and CDR2 ANQGSEA. This CDR3 comprises 12 residues. The CDR3 DNA sequence: TGCAGCGTCGCCAAGGGTCCTTACGAGCAGTACTTC. Protein product: CSVAKGPYEQYF.

This clonotype was seen repeatedly, ten times or more. The chain combines TRBV4-1 with TRBJ1-5, with a possible D match to TRBD1 (5 bases). This CDR3 region has 15 residues. Trimming removed 2 bases from V and 7 bases from J, with 15 bases in between. The V gene's germline CDR1 is MGHRA and CDR2 YSYEKL. This CDR3 reads CASSQRSGKRQPQHF. As DNA, the CDR3 is TGCGCCAGCAGCCAAAGGTCAGGGAAGAGACAGCCCCAGCATTTT.

The chain carries TRBV5-1 and TRBJ2-3; D gene uncertain. The CDR3 spans 13 residues. The germline V gene has CDR1 SGHRS and CDR2 YFSETQ. V dropped 4 bases and J dropped 3 bases, with 9 bases sitting between them. The CDR3 loop is CASSKTDTDTQYF. CDR3 nucleotide sequence: TGCGCCAGCAGCAAGACGGATACAGATACGCAGTATTTT.

This sequence joins TRBV10-3 and TRBJ2-7; D remains unclear. V was clipped by 5 bases and J by 0 bases, with 11 bases between them. This CDR3 contains 14 residues. Germline CDR1 ENHRY, CDR2 SYGVKD. This chain's CDR3 is CAISYSGTSYEQYF. The CDR3, as DNA: TGTGCCATCAGTTACAGTGGAACCTCCTACGAGCAGTACTTC.

This clonotype has a handful of counts. V usage is TRBV5-1 and J usage is TRBJ1-2; possible D gene TRBD1, 5 bases. CDR1 and CDR2 from the germline V gene are SGHRS and YFSETQ. The CDR3 runs to 13 residues. The ends were cut back, 6 bases at V and 3 bases at J, with 12 bases in the middle. The CDR3 nucleotides read TGCGCCAGCAAGCCCACGACAGACTATGGCTACACCTTC. Translating gives CASKPTTDYGYTF.

This clonotype was detected once. CDR3 DNA: TGTGCCAGCAGCTTGGGTCCGGGACAGGACGGATACAGGAGCACAGATACGCAGTATTTT. Protein product: CASSLGPGQDGYRSTDTQYF. The rearrangement links TRBV7-7 to TRBJ2-3; 8 nucleotides align to TRBD1. The V gene's germline CDR1 is SSHAT and CDR2 FNYEAQ (reference sequence). J lost 0 bases, V lost 3 bases, and 17 bases had no gene match. This CDR3 has 20 residues. The whole variable domain, filled in from reference TRBV7-7 and TRBJ2-3, reads GAGVSQSPRYKVTKRGQDVTLRCDPISSHATLYWYQQALGQGPEFLTYFNYEAQPDKSGLPSDRFSAERPEGSISTLTIQRTEQRDSAMYRCASSLGPGQDGYRSTDTQYFGPGTRLTVL.

This clonotype appeared a few times. V is TRBV24-1 and J is TRBJ2-5, with D perhaps matching TRBD1 (5 bases). CDR1 and CDR2 from the germline V gene are KGHDR and SFDVKD. CDR3 length: 16 residues. Trimming left V 1 base short and J 5 bases short, with 16 bases between. The CDR3: CATSDFDAQAWETQYF. The CDR3 DNA reads TGTGCCACCAGTGATTTCGACGCACAGGCGTGGGAGACCCAGTACTTC.

This clonotype was seen many times. The V gene is TRBV7-6, the J gene TRBJ2-7, with 7 bases fitting TRBD1. In germline, CDR1 is SGHVS, CDR2 FNYEAQ. This CDR3 spans 12 amino acids. Trimming removed 3 bases from V and 6 bases from J; junction bases left unmatched: 2. Here the CDR3 DNA reads TGTGCCAGCAGCTTGACAGGGATCGAGCAGTACTTC. Translation gives CASSLTGIEQYF.

The chain combines TRBV2 with TRBJ2-2; D is unresolved. Germline V gene lookup returns CDR1 SNHLY and CDR2 FYNNEI. V lost 6 bases and J 2 bases, leaving 10 bases between the germline ends. The CDR3 covers 14 residues. CDR3: CASRGRVNTGELFF. The CDR3 DNA sequence: TGTGCCAGCAGGGGAAGGGTAAACACCGGGGAGCTGTTTTTT.